This TCR beta chain was recovered during a study of T cell changes during pregnancy in multiple sclerosis. Looked up from germline, CDR1 is SGHRS and CDR2 is YFSETQ. CDR3 length: 18 residues. With 4 bases clipped from V and 6 bases from J, the junction kept 20 bases outside the gene matches. TCRdb keeps only in-frame clones here, not all; method: immunoSEQ multiplex PCR. The sample includes around 50,000 clones, roughly 90% seen only once; the top ten take about 0.15%. The source was CD4+ T cells from peripheral blood mononuclear cells, collected after pregnancy. The TCR was taken from a female donor in good health, enrolled as a control in a pregnancy study. The chain combines TRBV5-1 with TRBJ1-2; 8 bases match TRBD1. The CDR3 region has the DNA TGCGCCAGCAGCCGGGGTCAAGTGTACCGACAGGGGAACGATGGCTACACCTTC. This gives the protein CASSRGQVYRQGNDGYTF.